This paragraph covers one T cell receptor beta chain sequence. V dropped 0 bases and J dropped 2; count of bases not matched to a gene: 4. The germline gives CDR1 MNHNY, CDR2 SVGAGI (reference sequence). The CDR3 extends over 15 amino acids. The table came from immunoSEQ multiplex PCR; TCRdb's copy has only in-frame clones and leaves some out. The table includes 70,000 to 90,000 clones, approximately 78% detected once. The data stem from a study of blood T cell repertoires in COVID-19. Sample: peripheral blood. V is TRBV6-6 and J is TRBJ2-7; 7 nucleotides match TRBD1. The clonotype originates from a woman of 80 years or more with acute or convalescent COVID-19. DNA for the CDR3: TGTGCCAGCAGTTACTCGAAGCAGGGGGCCTACGAGCAGTACTTC. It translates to CASSYSKQGAYEQYF.